This is a list of T cell receptor beta chains from one sample in a study of cytomegalovirus exposure and HLA in healthy donors. Measured with immunoSEQ multiplex PCR; TCRdb has only the in-frame clones, and not every one. The data contain hundreds of thousands of clones, approximately 82% of them singletons. Source material: PBMCs. These receptor sequences come from a male donor in good health and CMV-seronegative. Each CDR3 is given with its conserved first and last residue. Each record gives: clone size, J gene, D gene, V gene, CDR3 DNA, CDR3 protein. D genes are given only for firm matches. Clone size, where shown, is once, few, many, or a class for clones that have expanded.

clone size: few
J gene: TRBJ2-1
D gene: TRBD2
V gene: TRBV4-1
CDR3 DNA: TGCGCCAGCAGCCAAGTTTCTGGACTAGGGAAGAAGGAGCAGTTCTTC
CDR3 protein: CASSQVSGLGKKEQFF

clone size: many
J gene: TRBJ1-5
D gene: -
V gene: TRBV21-1
CDR3 DNA: TGTGCCAGCAGCTCACGAGAGACAGATTATAGCAATCAGCCCCAGCATTTT
CDR3 protein: CASSSRETDYSNQPQHF

clone size: -
J gene: TRBJ2-5
D gene: -
V gene: TRBV7-7
CDR3 DNA: TGTGCCAGCAGCTCCGCGAACTTGGAAGAGACCCAGTACTTC
CDR3 protein: CASSSANLEETQYF

clone size: -
J gene: TRBJ2-7
D gene: -
V gene: TRBV28
CDR3 DNA: TGTGCCAGCAGTACAGGGTCCTACGAGCAGTACTTC
CDR3 protein: CASSTGSYEQYF

clone size: -
J gene: TRBJ2-3
D gene: TRBD2
V gene: TRBV15
CDR3 DNA: TGTGCCACCAGCACCGGGACTAGCGGCAGCACAGATACGCAGTATTTT
CDR3 protein: CATSTGTSGSTDTQYF

clone size: -
J gene: TRBJ2-2
D gene: TRBD1
V gene: TRBV5-1
CDR3 DNA: TGCGCCAGCAGCCCGGGACAGGAGATCACCGGGGAGCTGTTTTTT
CDR3 protein: CASSPGQEITGELFF

clone size: -
J gene: TRBJ2-7
D gene: -
V gene: TRBV9
CDR3 DNA: TGTGCCAGCCGGTCTTCTTGCGAGCAGTACTTC
CDR3 protein: CASRSSCEQYF

clone size: -
J gene: TRBJ2-7
D gene: -
V gene: TRBV28
CDR3 DNA: TGTGCCAGCAGTTTAGAGACAAGAAGGCAGCAGTACTTC
CDR3 protein: CASSLETRRQQYF

clone size: -
J gene: TRBJ2-2
D gene: -
V gene: TRBV11-3
CDR3 DNA: TGTGCCAGCAGTCAGGACACCGTCACCGGGGAGCTGTTTTTT
CDR3 protein: CASSQDTVTGELFF

clone size: -
J gene: TRBJ1-1
D gene: -
V gene: TRBV13
CDR3 DNA: TGTGCCAGCAGCTTCATCGGACTTAGCGGGAACACTGAAGCTTTCTTT
CDR3 protein: CASSFIGLSGNTEAFF

clone size: once
J gene: TRBJ2-7
D gene: -
V gene: TRBV28
CDR3 DNA: TGTGCCAGCTCTGGCCTCTACGAGCAGTACTTC
CDR3 protein: CASSGLYEQYF

clone size: few
J gene: TRBJ2-2
D gene: TRBD2
V gene: TRBV6-4
CDR3 DNA: TGTGCCAGCAACCTTGGAGTAGCGGGAGGGCCCAACGGAAAGACCGGGGAGCTGTTTTTT
CDR3 protein: CASNLGVAGGPNGKTGELFF

clone size: -
J gene: TRBJ2-7
D gene: -
V gene: TRBV5-1
CDR3 DNA: TGCGCCAGCAGCCCGGAACCTACAGGGCAAGCCTACGAGCAGTACTTC
CDR3 protein: CASSPEPTGQAYEQYF

clone size: -
J gene: TRBJ2-1
D gene: TRBD2
V gene: TRBV5-1
CDR3 DNA: TGCGCCAGCAGCTTGGAAGGTAGCGGGAGAACGTGGAATGAGCAGTTCTTC
CDR3 protein: CASSLEGSGRTWNEQFF

clone size: -
J gene: TRBJ2-7
D gene: -
V gene: TRBV29-1
CDR3 DNA: TGCAGCGTTCGAGGGGGGGACGAGCAGTACTTC
CDR3 protein: CSVRGGDEQYF

clone size: -
J gene: TRBJ2-3
D gene: -
V gene: TRBV7-6
CDR3 DNA: TGTGCCAGCAGCTTAGCGGACGGCAGGGCTAGCACAGATACGCAGTATTTT
CDR3 protein: CASSLADGRASTDTQYF

clone size: -
J gene: TRBJ1-1
D gene: -
V gene: TRBV5-8
CDR3 DNA: TGTGCCAGCAGCTTGGCGGTTAGCTTGGGGGGCACTGAAGCTTTCTTT
CDR3 protein: CASSLAVSLGGTEAFF

clone size: -
J gene: TRBJ1-5
D gene: -
V gene: TRBV19
CDR3 DNA: TGTGCCAGTAGTATAGTGGGGCAGGGGCTCGGTCAGCCCCAGCATTTT
CDR3 protein: CASSIVGQGLGQPQHF

clone size: -
J gene: TRBJ1-5
D gene: TRBD1
V gene: TRBV6-5
CDR3 DNA: TGTGCCAGCAGTCCCGTCAGGGGGCATCATCAGCCCCAGCATTTT
CDR3 protein: CASSPVRGHHQPQHF

clone size: -
J gene: TRBJ2-3
D gene: TRBD2
V gene: TRBV15
CDR3 DNA: TGTGCCACCAGCAGAGATGGGGCGGGAGGACTACAGATACGACTCGGAGCCCAGTATTTT
CDR3 protein: CATSRDGAGGLQIRLGAQYF

clone size: many
J gene: TRBJ2-7
D gene: TRBD1
V gene: TRBV5-6
CDR3 DNA: TGTGCCAGCAGCAACTTACAGGGGACCTACGAGCAGTACTTC
CDR3 protein: CASSNLQGTYEQYF

clone size: -
J gene: TRBJ2-3
D gene: TRBD2
V gene: TRBV29-1
CDR3 DNA: TGCAGCGTTCTGAGCGGGAGTACAGATACGCAGTATTTT
CDR3 protein: CSVLSGSTDTQYF

clone size: once
J gene: TRBJ2-3
D gene: -
V gene: TRBV19
CDR3 DNA: TGTGCCAGTAGTATAGTTGGCGGGACCGCAGATACGCAGTATTTT
CDR3 protein: CASSIVGGTADTQYF

clone size: -
J gene: TRBJ1-4
D gene: -
V gene: TRBV6-6
CDR3 DNA: TGTGCCACCGGGGTTAATGAAAAACTGTTTTTT
CDR3 protein: CATGVNEKLFF

clone size: -
J gene: TRBJ2-7
D gene: -
V gene: TRBV2
CDR3 DNA: TGTGCCAGCAGAGCGGACAGCTACGAGCAGTACTTC
CDR3 protein: CASRADSYEQYF

clone size: -
J gene: TRBJ2-5
D gene: -
V gene: TRBV20-1
CDR3 DNA: TGCAGTGCTAGAGTCGGAGAGACCCAGTACTTC
CDR3 protein: CSARVGETQYF

clone size: -
J gene: TRBJ2-7
D gene: TRBD1
V gene: TRBV5-6
CDR3 DNA: TGTGCCAGCAGCTTGCTGGGGACAGCAAAGGTTTACGAGCAGTACTTC
CDR3 protein: CASSLLGTAKVYEQYF

clone size: -
J gene: TRBJ2-3
D gene: TRBD2
V gene: TRBV9
CDR3 DNA: TGTGCCAGCAGCGTAACTAGCGGGGCCACAGATACGCAGTATTTT
CDR3 protein: CASSVTSGATDTQYF

clone size: -
J gene: TRBJ2-2
D gene: -
V gene: TRBV27
CDR3 DNA: TGTGCCAGCCGCGCCCAGGGTGACCCCGGGGAGCTGTTTTTT
CDR3 protein: CASRAQGDPGELFF

clone size: -
J gene: TRBJ2-3
D gene: -
V gene: TRBV9
CDR3 DNA: TGTGCCAGCAGCGTAGACTGGGACTCAGATACGCAGTATTTT
CDR3 protein: CASSVDWDSDTQYF

clone size: few
J gene: TRBJ2-1
D gene: -
V gene: TRBV13
CDR3 DNA: TGTGCCAGCAGCTTCTTCGGGGGAACGATCAATGAGCAGTTCTTC
CDR3 protein: CASSFFGGTINEQFF

clone size: -
J gene: TRBJ1-3
D gene: -
V gene: TRBV25-1
CDR3 DNA: TGTGCCAGCAGTGAATCGCGTATGGACACCATATATTTT
CDR3 protein: CASSESRMDTIYF

clone size: -
J gene: TRBJ1-2
D gene: TRBD1
V gene: TRBV6-1
CDR3 DNA: TGTGCCAGCAGTGTACACGGGGCAGGGGGAGGCTACACCTTC
CDR3 protein: CASSVHGAGGGYTF

clone size: -
J gene: TRBJ2-7
D gene: TRBD1
V gene: TRBV6-1
CDR3 DNA: TGTGCCAGCAGTCAATCAGGGGGCGAGCAGTACTTC
CDR3 protein: CASSQSGGEQYF

clone size: -
J gene: TRBJ1-1
D gene: TRBD1
V gene: TRBV19
CDR3 DNA: TGTGCCAGTAGTATCTTTGGGACAGGTATTGGGAACACTGAAGCTTTCTTT
CDR3 protein: CASSIFGTGIGNTEAFF

clone size: once
J gene: TRBJ2-6
D gene: TRBD2
V gene: TRBV19
CDR3 DNA: TGTGCCTCCTCCACCGGGGGGGCTCTCTCTGGGGCCAACGTCCTGACTTTC
CDR3 protein: CASSTGGALSGANVLTF

clone size: -
J gene: TRBJ1-4
D gene: -
V gene: TRBV9
CDR3 DNA: TGTGCCAGCAGCGTAGATATCGCGGTGCCACCTAATGAAAAACTGTTTTTT
CDR3 protein: CASSVDIAVPPNEKLFF

clone size: -
J gene: TRBJ1-1
D gene: TRBD1
V gene: TRBV11-1
CDR3 DNA: TGTGCCAGCAGTTGGCGGGACAGGGGGCGCTTCGGCACTGAAGCTTTCTTT
CDR3 protein: CASSWRDRGRFGTEAFF

clone size: few
J gene: TRBJ1-1
D gene: TRBD1
V gene: TRBV27
CDR3 DNA: TGTGCCAGCAGTTTGACAGGGGGCACTGAAGCTTTCTTT
CDR3 protein: CASSLTGGTEAFF

clone size: -
J gene: TRBJ2-7
D gene: -
V gene: TRBV6-1
CDR3 DNA: TGTGCCAGCGGTGGGACTCCGGCCTACGAGCAGTACTTC
CDR3 protein: CASGGTPAYEQYF

clone size: -
J gene: TRBJ2-1
D gene: TRBD1
V gene: TRBV11-2
CDR3 DNA: TGTGCCAGCAGCCCCACTCCGGACAGGGGGTTCTACAATGAGCAGTTCTTC
CDR3 protein: CASSPTPDRGFYNEQFF

clone size: -
J gene: TRBJ2-3
D gene: TRBD2
V gene: TRBV19
CDR3 DNA: TGTGCCATCGGGGGGGGTAGCACAGATACGCAGTATTTT
CDR3 protein: CAIGGGSTDTQYF

clone size: -
J gene: TRBJ2-7
D gene: -
V gene: TRBV27
CDR3 DNA: TGTGCCAGCAGTGCGGGATCGCTATACGAGCAGTACTTC
CDR3 protein: CASSAGSLYEQYF

clone size: once
J gene: TRBJ2-1
D gene: -
V gene: TRBV5-1
CDR3 DNA: TGCGCCAGCAGCTTGGCCAAGGACACCCTCCGGTCCAATGAGCAGTTCTTC
CDR3 protein: CASSLAKDTLRSNEQFF

clone size: once
J gene: TRBJ2-1
D gene: -
V gene: TRBV28
CDR3 DNA: TGTGCCAGCAATCAGGAACTCAATGAGCAGTTCTTC
CDR3 protein: CASNQELNEQFF

clone size: -
J gene: TRBJ2-2
D gene: TRBD2
V gene: TRBV7-3
CDR3 DNA: TGTGCCAGCACCCCTGGCAGCGGGGCCGGGGAGCTGTTTTTT
CDR3 protein: CASTPGSGAGELFF

clone size: -
J gene: TRBJ1-2
D gene: -
V gene: TRBV28
CDR3 DNA: TGTGCCAGCAGTTGGAGAACCTATGGCTACACCTTC
CDR3 protein: CASSWRTYGYTF

clone size: -
J gene: TRBJ2-5
D gene: -
V gene: TRBV7-6
CDR3 DNA: TGTGCCAGCAGCTTAGGCAGCGGGCTTTCGCTGGAGACCCAGTACTTC
CDR3 protein: CASSLGSGLSLETQYF

clone size: -
J gene: TRBJ2-3
D gene: -
V gene: TRBV30
CDR3 DNA: TGTGCCTGGAGTGTATGGGCAGGCCGCACAGATACGCAGTATTTT
CDR3 protein: CAWSVWAGRTDTQYF

clone size: -
J gene: TRBJ1-5
D gene: -
V gene: TRBV19
CDR3 DNA: TGTGCCAGCAGGCGGGGGAATCAGCCCCAGCATTTT
CDR3 protein: CASRRGNQPQHF

clone size: -
J gene: TRBJ2-3
D gene: -
V gene: TRBV6-4
CDR3 DNA: TGTGCCAGCAGCGACTTTAGAGATACGCAGTATTTT
CDR3 protein: CASSDFRDTQYF

clone size: -
J gene: TRBJ1-1
D gene: -
V gene: TRBV5-1
CDR3 DNA: TGCGCCAGTACAAGTTCGACTATGAACACTGAAGCTTTCTTT
CDR3 protein: CASTSSTMNTEAFF

clone size: -
J gene: TRBJ2-7
D gene: -
V gene: TRBV11-2
CDR3 DNA: TGTGCCAGCAGCCCAACAGGGATATCCTACGAGCAGTACTTC
CDR3 protein: CASSPTGISYEQYF

clone size: -
J gene: TRBJ2-4
D gene: -
V gene: TRBV5-6
CDR3 DNA: TGTGCCAGCAGCCGGGGGAATCTGCTGGCCAAAAACATTCAGTACTTC
CDR3 protein: CASSRGNLLAKNIQYF

clone size: -
J gene: TRBJ2-7
D gene: TRBD1
V gene: TRBV5-5
CDR3 DNA: TGTGCCAGCAGCTTCCATATAGGACAGGAGGCCTACGAGCAGTACTTC
CDR3 protein: CASSFHIGQEAYEQYF

clone size: few
J gene: TRBJ1-4
D gene: -
V gene: TRBV27
CDR3 DNA: TGTGCCAGCAGTTCCCAACCGGGACTCGGGGAAAAACTGTTTTTT
CDR3 protein: CASSSQPGLGEKLFF

clone size: -
J gene: TRBJ1-4
D gene: TRBD1
V gene: TRBV28
CDR3 DNA: TGTGCCAGCAGGTCGCAGGGGGCGAGGGAAAAACTGTTTTTT
CDR3 protein: CASRSQGAREKLFF

clone size: -
J gene: TRBJ2-4
D gene: -
V gene: TRBV28
CDR3 DNA: TGTGCCAGCAGTTTATATCTCCCGGGTCCCCAGTACTTC
CDR3 protein: CASSLYLPGPQYF

clone size: -
J gene: TRBJ1-2
D gene: TRBD1
V gene: TRBV27
CDR3 DNA: TGTGCCAGCAGTTTAATTTACAGGGGGAGTAGCTATGGCTACACCTTC
CDR3 protein: CASSLIYRGSSYGYTF